One sample yielded the 32 T cell receptor beta chains listed below, sequenced in a study of blood T cell repertoires in COVID-19. Profiled with immunoSEQ multiplex PCR; TCRdb holds only in-frame clones, not every one. The sample yields 400,000 to 550,000 clones, around 90% seen once. The source material was PBMCs or T cells enriched from blood (not recorded which). The receptor set was obtained from a young woman with acute COVID-19.

The V and J genes are TRBV2 and TRBJ2-2; 7 bases line up with TRBD2. The CDR3 has 15 residues. J gave up 0 bases and V 4 bases, and 2 bases lay outside the gene matches. In germline, CDR1 is SNHLY, CDR2 FYNNEI. CDR3 sequence reads: CASSGSGTNTGELFF. The CDR3 nucleotides are TGTGCCAGCAGTGGGAGCGGGACGAACACCGGGGAGCTGTTTTTT.

The CDR3 DNA follows: TGTGCCAGCAGTGAAGCGGGACAGGACTATGGCTACACCTTC. As protein: CASSEAGQDYGYTF. This chain joins TRBV2 and TRBJ1-2; 8 nucleotides agree with TRBD1. CDR3 length: 14 residues. The junction had 0 bases not matched to a gene; V was cut back by 0 bases and J by 3 bases. Germline lookup yields CDR1 SNHLY and CDR2 FYNNEI.

In its sample, this clone was seen once. The chain couples TRBV18 to TRBJ2-4, with D perhaps TRBD1 (5 bases). The CDR3 has 14 amino acids. Trimming left V 2 bases short and J 7 bases short, with 12 bases between. The germline V gene encodes CDR1 KGHSH and CDR2 LQKENI. CDR3 sequence: CASSPSPPGNIQYF. In DNA form, the CDR3 reads TGTGCCAGCTCACCATCGCCCCCAGGGAACATTCAGTACTTC.

The chain carries TRBV6-4 and TRBJ1-6; 8 bases map to TRBD1. The CDR3 runs to 14 residues. The J segment lost 8 bases and the V segment lost 3 bases, leaving 3 bases of the junction unmatched. Germline CDR1 is MRHNA and CDR2 is SNTAGT. As DNA, the CDR3 is TGTGCCAGCAGTGAAGGACAGGGATATTCACCCCTCCACTTT. This sequence encodes CASSEGQGYSPLHF.

This rearrangement joins TRBV6-2 or TRBV6-3 to TRBJ2-7; D perhaps matches TRBD1 (6 bases). Per the germline V gene, CDR1 is MNHEY and CDR2 is SVGEGT. V lost 5 bases, J lost 2 bases, and 16 bases lay in between. CDR3 length: 15 residues. The CDR3 spells CASSASGTLTYEQYF. CDR3 nucleotides: TGTGCCAGCAGTGCTTCCGGGACACTAACCTACGAGCAGTACTTC.

V gene TRBV7-8 combines with J gene TRBJ2-7; 7 nucleotides agree with TRBD1. The germline gives CDR1 SGHVS, CDR2 FQNEAQ. The CDR3 consists of 15 residues. J gave up 2 bases and V 5 bases, and 9 bases lay outside the gene matches. In DNA form, the CDR3 reads TGTGCCAGCAGCATACCGACAGGGATTGCCTACGAGCAGTACTTC. Translated, it gives CASSIPTGIAYEQYF.

This chain uses TRBV27 with TRBJ2-3, with D maybe TRBD2 (6 bases). The germline V gene has CDR1 MNHEY and CDR2 SMNVEV (reference sequence). This CDR3 region has 15 residues. Between the trimmed V and J ends, which lost 5 bases and 0 bases, there was a span of 12 bases. This CDR3 is CASSLTGVSTDTQYF. CDR3 nucleotides: TGTGCCAGCAGTCTTACGGGAGTGAGCACAGATACGCAGTATTTT.

This chain uses TRBV10-2 with TRBJ1-4; D gene uncertain. V lost 10 bases and J lost 7, with 25 bases in between. The CDR3 is 16 residues long. The V gene's germline CDR1 is WSHSY and CDR2 SAAADI. The CDR3 spells CATLGVGVRLSEKLFF. As DNA, the CDR3 is TGCGCCACCCTTGGTGTCGGGGTTAGACTGAGTGAAAAACTGTTTTTT.

The chain joins TRBV30 to TRBJ1-5, with D unresolved. Trimming pared 8 bases from V and 2 bases from J, leaving 13 bases between. The CDR3 is 13 residues long. From germline, CDR1 is GTSNPN and CDR2 SVGIG (reference sequence). The CDR3 nucleotides read TGTGCCGTTGAGGGAAGCGGCAATCAGCCCCAGCATTTT. Protein sequence: CAVEGSGNQPQHF. The full variable domain, its missing parts supplied by reference TRBV30 and TRBJ1-5, is SQTIHQWPATLVQPVGSPLSLECTVEGTSNPNLYWYRQAAGRGLQLLFYSVGIGQISSEVPQNLSASRPQDRQFILSSKKLLLSDSGFYLCAVEGSGNQPQHFGDGTRLSIL.

This clone showed up many times. This chain connects TRBV18 to TRBJ2-1; D is ambiguous. This CDR3 has 12 amino acids. Trimming cost V 3 bases and J 9 bases, with 9 bases left between them. Germline V lookup: CDR1 KGHSH, CDR2 LQKENI. Here the CDR3 DNA reads TGTGCCAGCTCACCCTCGGGTAGTGAGCAGTTCTTC. It yields the protein CASSPSGSEQFF.

The rearrangement uses TRBV6-5 and TRBJ1-2; D unresolved. The germline V gene encodes CDR1 MNHEY and CDR2 SVGAGI. The CDR3 consists of 13 residues. Trimming cost V 3 bases and J 6 bases, with 11 bases left between them. DNA for the CDR3: TGTGCCAGCAGTTATGGAGGGTACGATGGCTACACCTTC. Protein: CASSYGGYDGYTF.

The chain links TRBV7-2 to TRBJ2-3; D is possibly TRBD2 (6 bases). The CDR3 length is 15 residues. V lost 4 bases, J lost 0 bases, and 11 bases lay in between. Germline V lookup: CDR1 SGHTA, CDR2 FQGNSA. The CDR3 region is CASSSGLSSTDTQYF. CDR3 DNA: TGTGCCAGCAGCTCCGGACTATCTAGCACAGATACGCAGTATTTT. The full variable domain, rest sourced from reference TRBV7-2 and TRBJ2-3, is GAGVSQSPSNKVTEKGKDVELRCDPISGHTALYWYRQSLGQGLEFLIYFQGNSAPDKSGLPSDRFSAERTGGSVSTLTIQRTQQEDSAVYLCASSSGLSSTDTQYFGPGTRLTVL.

J is TRBJ1-5 and V is TRBV7-8; the D gene is possibly TRBD1 (6 bases). The CDR3 totals 15 residues. The V end was cut by 5 bases, the J end by 4 bases, with 15 bases between. Germline lookup yields CDR1 SGHVS and CDR2 FQNEAQ. In DNA, the CDR3 is TGTGCCAGCAGCCTGATACAGGGTTTGAATCAGCCCCAGCATTTT. This translates into CASSLIQGLNQPQHF.

This chain joins TRBV7-8 and TRBJ1-6; D is undetermined. Per germline, CDR1 SGHVS and CDR2 FQNEAQ. V was cut by 2 bases and J by 10 bases, with 15 bases left in between. The CDR3 has 15 residues. The CDR3 region has the DNA TGTGCCAGCAGCTTATTTACGGTTGGAGAGTCACCCCTCCACTTT. It codes for CASSLFTVGESPLHF.

The chain links TRBV6-5 to TRBJ1-5; D perhaps matches TRBD1 (5 bases). Trimming took 7 bases from V and 0 from J, leaving 13 bases between them. Germline CDR1 reads MNHEY; CDR2 reads SVGAGI. The CDR3 is made up of 15 amino acids. The CDR3 reads CASTGLTDSNQPQHF. The CDR3 DNA follows: TGTGCCAGCACAGGTCTGACAGATAGCAATCAGCCCCAGCATTTT.

This clone occurred a few times. The chain couples TRBV7-9 to TRBJ2-1, with a weak D call TRBD2 (5 bases). Trimming stripped 5 bases from V and 5 bases from J, with 16 bases between. CDR3 length: 15 amino acids. Looked up from germline, CDR1 is SEHNR and CDR2 is FQNEAQ (reference sequence). CDR3 sequence: CASSPRASRDNEQFF. CDR3 bases: TGTGCCAGCAGCCCGAGAGCTAGCAGAGACAATGAGCAGTTCTTC.

J is TRBJ2-3 and V is TRBV2; D not certain. Germline V gene data show CDR1 as SNHLY and CDR2 as FYNNEI. This CDR3 is built from 15 residues. The V end lost 6 bases, the J end lost 6 bases, and 19 bases lay between the germline ends. CDR3 loop: CASRSLRSVPDTQYF. DNA for the CDR3: TGTGCCAGCAGGTCGCTCAGGTCAGTCCCGGATACGCAGTATTTT. Filled out from reference TRBV2 and TRBJ2-3, the complete variable domain reads EPEVTQTPSHQVTQMGQEVILRCVPISNHLYFYWYRQILGQKVEFLVSFYNNEISEKSEIFDDQFSVERPDGSNFTLKIRSTKLEDSAMYFCASRSLRSVPDTQYFGPGTRLTVL.

As for this clone: Sequence at one end of the junction differs from germline and may be a read error. The rearrangement joins TRBV5-8 to TRBJ1-6; D perhaps matches TRBD1 (5 bases). This CDR3 spans 13 amino acids. Per germline, CDR1 SGHTS and CDR2 YDEGEE. The CDR3 loop reads CASSYQGNSPLHF. CDR3 sequence (DNA): TGTGCTAGCAGCTATCAGGGAAATTCACCCCTCCACTTT.

Points on this clone: One end of the junction does not line up with germline, which may come from a read error. The chain joins TRBV7-2 to TRBJ2-7; 7 positions match TRBD2. The CDR3 length is 14 residues. CDR1 and CDR2 (germline): SGHTA, FQGNSA. The chain's CDR3 is CASSLETSSYGQYF. The CDR3 nucleotides read TGTGCCAGCAGCTTAGAGACTAGCTCGTACGGGCAGTACTTC.

The gene calls are TRBV10-1 and TRBJ2-2; weak D call: TRBD1 (5 bases). Trimming left V 4 bases short and J 2 bases short, with 14 bases between. The length of the CDR3 is 16 residues. The germline CDR1 and CDR2 sequences are WNHNN and SYGVQD (reference sequence). This chain's CDR3 is CASSGIATANTGELFF. CDR3 sequence (DNA): TGCGCCAGCAGTGGTATCGCGACAGCAAACACCGGGGAGCTGTTTTTT.

This clone was found once. The rearrangement joins TRBV25-1 to TRBJ1-4; 10 nucleotides line up with TRBD1. This CDR3 spans 15 amino acids. The ends lost 6 bases at V and 8 bases at J; junction bases unmatched: 9. Germline V lookup: CDR1 MGHDK, CDR2 SYGVNS. CDR3 nucleotides: TGTGCCAGCAGGGACGACGGGACAGGGGAGGAAAAACTGTTTTTT. Translated: CASRDDGTGEEKLFF.

The rearrangement links TRBV6-5 to TRBJ2-7; a possible D gene is TRBD1 (6 bases). Germline V gene lookup returns CDR1 MNHEY and CDR2 SVGAGI. Trimming took 0 bases from V and 7 from J, leaving 7 bases between them. This CDR3 has 12 amino acids. The CDR3 DNA sequence: TGTGCCAGCAGTTACTCCACAGGGGAGCAGTACTTC. This gives the protein CASSYSTGEQYF.

The rearrangement joins TRBV5-4 to TRBJ1-3, with D possibly being TRBD1 (5 bases). V lost 4 bases to trimming and J lost 1 base, with 15 bases between them. The CDR3 runs 16 residues. Germline V gives CDR1 SGHNT, CDR2 YYREEE (reference sequence). CDR3 in DNA: TGTGCCAGCAGCGTCGGGACTCCCGGTTCTGGAAACACCATATATTTT. It codes for CASSVGTPGSGNTIYF.

This sequence joins TRBV18 and TRBJ1-3, with TRBD1 identical over 7 bases. Germline lookup yields CDR1 KGHSH and CDR2 LQKENI. V was pared by 5 bases and J by 4 bases, with 5 bases of the junction left unmatched. The CDR3 contains 14 residues. In nucleotides, the CDR3 is TGTGCCAGCTCAGGAGGAGGGGGCGGAAACACCATATATTTT. Protein sequence: CASSGGGGGNTIYF.

The chain joins TRBV7-9 to TRBJ1-1; possible D gene TRBD1, 5 bases. The V end lost 3 bases, the J end lost 7 bases, and 12 bases lay between the germline ends. This CDR3 contains 13 residues. Germline V CDR1 and CDR2: SEHNR, FQNEAQ (reference sequence). The CDR3 region is CASSFGTGGEAFF. In nucleotides, the CDR3 is TGTGCCAGCAGCTTTGGTACAGGTGGTGAAGCTTTCTTT. Together with reference TRBV7-9 and TRBJ1-1, the CDR3 gives the full variable domain: DTGVSQNPRHKITKRGQNVTFRCDPISEHNRLYWYRQTLGQGPEFLTYFQNEAQLEKSRLLSDRFSAERPKGSFSTLEIQRTEQGDSAMYLCASSFGTGGEAFFGQGTRLTVV.

The chain is built from TRBV9 and TRBJ2-2, with D maybe TRBD2 (6 bases). The CDR3 contains 16 residues. Germline values: CDR1 SGDLS, CDR2 YYNGEE. V was shortened by 2 bases and J by 0 bases, with 11 bases between the two germline ends. CDR3 residues: CASSVGTASNTGELFF. The CDR3 DNA reads as TGTGCCAGCAGCGTGGGGACTGCGTCGAACACCGGGGAGCTGTTTTTT.

The chain is built from TRBV9 and TRBJ2-6, with 9 nucleotides matching TRBD1. J lost 6 bases, V lost 3 bases, and 7 bases had no gene match. CDR1 is SGDLS and CDR2 is YYNGEE in the germline V gene. There are 16 residues in the CDR3. The CDR3 sequence: CASSEDRGPSANVLTF. DNA for the CDR3: TGTGCCAGCAGCGAGGACAGGGGCCCCTCGGCCAACGTCCTGACTTTC.

The chain couples TRBV10-1 to TRBJ1-5, with TRBD1 as a possible D gene (5 bases). Deletions cut 3 bases from V and 7 bases from J, with 7 bases between. Germline V gene data show CDR1 as WNHNN and CDR2 as SYGVQD (reference sequence). The CDR3 sequence is 12 residues long. CDR3 DNA: TGCGCCAGCAGTGACAGGGAACAGCCCCAGCATTTT. Residues: CASSDREQPQHF.

This chain uses TRBV29-1 with TRBJ1-2, with 9 nucleotides matching TRBD1. Germline V gene data show CDR1 as SQVTM and CDR2 as ANQGSEA. V trimming: 5 bases; J trimming: 5 bases; junction bases outside the gene matches: 6. The CDR3 consists of 13 residues. The DNA of the CDR3 is TGCAGCGTTACCGGGACAGGGAGGTATGGCTACACCTTC. It specifies CSVTGTGRYGYTF.

The chain is built from TRBV18 and TRBJ1-3; D perhaps matches TRBD1 (5 bases). The CDR3 is 16 amino acids. Looked up from germline, CDR1 is KGHSH and CDR2 is LQKENI. With 3 bases removed from V and 0 bases from J, the gap between germline ends came to 12 bases. The CDR3 coding sequence is TGTGCCAGCTCACCGGACATAACCTTCTCTGGAAACACCATATATTTT. It codes for CASSPDITFSGNTIYF.

This CDR3 is CASSYGGVGTEAFF. CDR3 DNA: TGTGCCAGCAGTTACGGAGGGGTGGGCACTGAAGCTTTCTTT. This rearrangement joins TRBV6-5 to TRBJ1-1, with a weak D call TRBD1 (5 bases). V was trimmed by 2 bases and J by 4 bases, leaving 11 bases between them. The germline CDR1 and CDR2 sequences are MNHEY and SVGAGI. This CDR3 spans 14 amino acids.

This clone appeared a single time. This chain links TRBV7-9 with TRBJ1-5; D is unclear. The CDR3 runs 15 residues. Germline V CDR1 and CDR2: SEHNR, FQNEAQ (reference sequence). V lost 5 bases and J 0 bases, leaving 11 bases between the germline ends. The CDR3 DNA is TGTGCCAGCAGCCCTCGGTCCGATAGCAATCAGCCCCAGCATTTT. As protein: CASSPRSDSNQPQHF.